The T cell receptor (beta chain) under discussion was sequenced for a study of T cells in Graves' hyperthyroidism and ophthalmopathy. Researchers barred patients who had uncontrolled infection, other autoimmune disease, pregnancy or lactation. Amplified TCR beta CDR3 regions derived from RNA transcripts. HTBI primers drove first-round RT-PCR of the TCR CDR3. Each CDR3 protein gets one entry after TCRdb re-called the multiplex PCR reads with MiXCR. This table holds 500,000 to 800,000 distinct CDR3 sequences, less than 45% found once. Overall study findings and caveats: Blood also contained most expanded thyroid clonotypes above 0.001. Ophthalmopathy cases were set apart from stable hyperthyroidism by a 13 V-J model. Ophthalmopathy, which appeared later, was predicted by the model a median about 6.8 months before onset.

The CDR3 runs 13 residues. Germline V CDR1 and CDR2: DFQATT, SNEGSKA (reference sequence). Trimming took 5 bases from V and 0 from J, leaving 8 bases between them. In its sample, this clonotype was seen a few times. Its antigen remains unknown. The sequenced sample consisted of peripheral blood or thyroid tissue (not recorded which). This receptor was identified in an adult man with Graves' disease, either hyperthyroidism or ophthalmopathy (not recorded which). This chain joins TRBV20-1 and TRBJ1-5, with D unresolved. The CDR3 bases are TGCAGTGCTTGGGATTATAGCAATCAGCCCCAGCATTTT. Translated, it gives CSAWDYSNQPQHF.